This TCR beta chain comes out of a study of blood T cells in healthy people across ages. The use of a sample-barcoded 5' primer and a J-beta primer mix characterized a second PCR of 7 to 11 cycles. TCRdb used MiXCR to reprocess the 5' RACE reads, holding one entry per CDR3 protein. Counted here are roughly 500,000 distinct CDR3 sequences, 25% to 30% occurring once; the ten biggest clones make up approximately 17%. This clonotype was found a few times. The antigen remains undetermined. Study outcomes and limitations: It was not possible, with unsorted PBMCs, to conclusively compare naive and antigen-experienced cells. The study found TCR beta diversity correlated strongly with naive T cell percentage. Versus aged donors, long-lived donors had higher diversity and more naive CD4+ cells.

Samples had at least 7 million PBMCs isolated from them. CDR3 length: 14 residues. V lost 2 bases and J 0 bases, leaving 7 bases between the germline ends. This clonotype originated in a woman in her 70s in good health. Sequencing was done on a sample of blood. The rearrangement joins TRBV12-3 or TRBV12-4 to TRBJ1-1, with D unclear. The chain's CDR3 is CASSLRIMNTEAFF. Here the CDR3 DNA reads TGTGCCAGCAGTTTACGGATCATGAACACTGAAGCTTTCTTT.